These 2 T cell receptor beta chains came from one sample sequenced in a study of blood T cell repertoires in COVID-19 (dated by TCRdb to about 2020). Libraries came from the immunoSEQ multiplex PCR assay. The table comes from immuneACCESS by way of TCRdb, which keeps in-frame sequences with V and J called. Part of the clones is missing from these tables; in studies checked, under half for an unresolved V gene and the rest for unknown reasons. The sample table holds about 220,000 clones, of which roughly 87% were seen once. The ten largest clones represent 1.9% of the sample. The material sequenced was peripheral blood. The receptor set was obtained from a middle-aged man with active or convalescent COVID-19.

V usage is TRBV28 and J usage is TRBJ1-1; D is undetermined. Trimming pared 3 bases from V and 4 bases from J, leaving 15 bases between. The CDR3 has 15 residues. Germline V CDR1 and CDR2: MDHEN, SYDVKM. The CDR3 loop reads CASSFSVTGGTEAFF. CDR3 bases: TGTGCCAGCAGTTTTTCAGTAACCGGAGGCACTGAAGCTTTCTTT.

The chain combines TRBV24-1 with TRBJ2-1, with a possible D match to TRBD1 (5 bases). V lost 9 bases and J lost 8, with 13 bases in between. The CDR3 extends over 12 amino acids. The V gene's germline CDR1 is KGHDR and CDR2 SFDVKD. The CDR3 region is CATGQGGDEQFF. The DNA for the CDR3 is TGTGCCACCGGGCAGGGCGGCGATGAGCAGTTCTTC.